This TCR beta chain was documented in a study of cytomegalovirus exposure and HLA in healthy donors. Regarding the study as a whole: Most TCR sequences were uncommon, yet certain public TCRs appeared in many donors.

Of note for this clone: What it binds is unknown.

Germline lookup yields CDR1 SNHLY and CDR2 FYNNEI. Unmatched junction bases numbered 4, after V lost 5 bases and J lost 3 bases. This CDR3 contains 15 residues. Some clones are missing from TCRdb's copy, which holds only in-frame ones; the method was immunoSEQ multiplex PCR. This sample has about 66,000 clones, with roughly 96% found just once. V and J are TRBV2 and TRBJ2-1, with 10 bases matching TRBD1. Sequenced sample: PBMCs. The TCR was taken from a man younger than 35 in good health and CMV-seronegative. CDR3 sequence: CASSRTGGSYNEQFF. The DNA for the CDR3 is TGTGCCAGCAGTAGGACAGGGGGAAGCTACAATGAGCAGTTCTTC.